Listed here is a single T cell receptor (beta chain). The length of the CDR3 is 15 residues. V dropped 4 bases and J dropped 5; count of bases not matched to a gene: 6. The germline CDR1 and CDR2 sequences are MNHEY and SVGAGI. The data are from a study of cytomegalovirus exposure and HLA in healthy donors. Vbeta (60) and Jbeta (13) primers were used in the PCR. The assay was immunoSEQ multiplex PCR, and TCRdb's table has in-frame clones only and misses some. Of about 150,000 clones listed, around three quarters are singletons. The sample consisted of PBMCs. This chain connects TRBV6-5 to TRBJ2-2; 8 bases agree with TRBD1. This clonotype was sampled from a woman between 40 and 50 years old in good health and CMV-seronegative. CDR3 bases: TGTGCCAGCAGTTCCCAGGGGGCTGTTACCGGGGAGCTGTTTTTT. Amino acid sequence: CASSSQGAVTGELFF.